This TCR beta chain was identified during a study of OX40 agonist ivuxolimab in advanced cancers. The V gene end was trimmed by 2 bases and the J gene end by 5 bases; junction bases not matched to a gene: 10. Germline assignment: CDR1 KGHSH and CDR2 LQKENI. CDR3 length: 16 residues. Repertoires were generated with immunoSEQ multiplex PCR, while TCRdb's copy carries only in-frame clones and drops some. The sample holds 75,000 to 100,000 clones, 90% seen once. This receptor was obtained from an adult with an advanced solid tumor such as melanoma, head and neck, liver or kidney cancer. The sequencing here drew on CD4+ or CD8+ T cells sorted from blood, taken in a trial of the OX40 agonist ivuxolimab. The rearrangement uses TRBV18 and TRBJ2-3; 7 bases map to TRBD2. CDR3 amino acids: CASSPATSPGGDTQYF. DNA of the CDR3: TGTGCCAGCTCACCAGCGACTAGTCCGGGGGGAGATACGCAGTATTTT.